A selection of T cell receptor beta chains follows, all from one sample in a study of response to subunit inactivated influenza vaccine. TCRdb reprocessed the RT-PCR reads via MiXCR and lists one record per CDR3 protein. Of 710,000 or so distinct CDR3 sequences listed, roughly 14% are singletons. The sequencing used PBMCs from blood, collected about 12 days after vaccination. The source is a man between 45 and 60 years old who received an inactivated influenza vaccine. The CDR3 runs from the conserved cysteine through the conserved F or W. D genes are given only for firm matches. The listing skips clone size in some rows; elsewhere it reads once, few, many or a size class.

CDR3aa: CSASGQNTGELFF
CDR3nt: TGCAGTGCTAGCGGCCAGAACACCGGGGAGCTGTTTTTT
abundance: .
j_gene: TRBJ2-2
d_gene: .
v_gene: TRBV20-1

CDR3aa: CASKDSHGPQHF
CDR3nt: TGTGCCAGCAAGGACTCTCATGGGCCCCAGCATTTT
abundance: few
j_gene: TRBJ1-5
d_gene: .
v_gene: TRBV27

CDR3aa: CSASPSGTGTTGELFF
CDR3nt: TGCAGTGCTAGCCCCTCCGGGACAGGCACTACCGGGGAGCTGTTTTTT
abundance: .
j_gene: TRBJ2-2
d_gene: TRBD1
v_gene: TRBV20-1

CDR3aa: CASSPRTGTGSYEQYF
CDR3nt: TGTGCCAGCAGCCCCCGAACCGGGACAGGGTCCTACGAGCAGTACTTC
abundance: .
j_gene: TRBJ2-7
d_gene: TRBD1
v_gene: TRBV7-2

CDR3aa: CSARPDGQGEAFF
CDR3nt: TGCAGTGCTAGACCCGACGGACAGGGAGAAGCTTTCTTT
abundance: .
j_gene: TRBJ1-1
d_gene: TRBD1
v_gene: TRBV20-1

CDR3aa: CASAQGREQYF
CDR3nt: TGTGCCAGCGCACAGGGGCGCGAGCAGTACTTC
abundance: .
j_gene: TRBJ2-7
d_gene: TRBD1
v_gene: TRBV25-1

CDR3aa: CASSEQGAINQPQHF
CDR3nt: TGTGCCAGCAGTGAACAGGGGGCAATCAATCAGCCCCAGCATTTT
abundance: .
j_gene: TRBJ1-5
d_gene: TRBD1
v_gene: TRBV12-3/TRBV12-4

CDR3aa: CASSPILDTQYF
CDR3nt: TGTGCCAGCAGTCCGATTTTGGATACGCAGTATTTT
abundance: many
j_gene: TRBJ2-3
d_gene: .
v_gene: TRBV12-3/TRBV12-4

CDR3aa: CSAVSGSGNEQFF
CDR3nt: TGCAGTGCTGTTAGCGGGAGTGGCAATGAGCAGTTCTTC
abundance: .
j_gene: TRBJ2-1
d_gene: TRBD2
v_gene: TRBV20-1

CDR3aa: CASIGQGRRGGELFF
CDR3nt: TGTGCCAGCATCGGACAGGGGCGACGCGGCGGGGAGCTGTTTTTT
abundance: few
j_gene: TRBJ2-2
d_gene: TRBD1
v_gene: TRBV12-3/TRBV12-4

CDR3aa: CASSVEQGPQPQHF
CDR3nt: TGTGCCAGCAGTGTGGAACAGGGGCCCCAGCCCCAGCATTTT
abundance: few
j_gene: TRBJ1-5
d_gene: TRBD1
v_gene: TRBV2

CDR3aa: CASRGQAPNTGELFF
CDR3nt: TGTGCCAGCAGAGGACAGGCCCCGAACACCGGGGAGCTGTTTTTT
abundance: few
j_gene: TRBJ2-2
d_gene: TRBD1
v_gene: TRBV6-2/TRBV6-3

CDR3aa: CASSLLGGAGEQFF
CDR3nt: TGTGCCAGCAGCCTCCTAGGGGGGGCGGGGGAGCAGTTCTTC
abundance: few
j_gene: TRBJ2-1
d_gene: .
v_gene: TRBV14

CDR3aa: CASSQAQGGWSTEAFF
CDR3nt: TGTGCCAGCAGCCAAGCCCAGGGAGGTTGGAGCACTGAAGCTTTCTTT
abundance: few
j_gene: TRBJ1-1
d_gene: .
v_gene: TRBV3-1

CDR3aa: CASRGIPETQYF
CDR3nt: TGTGCCAGCAGGGGAATACCGGAGACCCAGTACTTC
abundance: .
j_gene: TRBJ2-5
d_gene: .
v_gene: TRBV3-1

CDR3aa: CASSESAGWAHQPQHF
CDR3nt: TGCGCCAGCAGTGAGTCGGCGGGTTGGGCCCATCAGCCCCAGCATTTT
abundance: few
j_gene: TRBJ1-5
d_gene: .
v_gene: TRBV10-2

CDR3aa: CAISGQHNEQFF
CDR3nt: TGTGCCATCAGTGGGCAGCACAATGAGCAGTTCTTC
abundance: .
j_gene: TRBJ2-1
d_gene: .
v_gene: TRBV10-3

CDR3aa: CAISGTSLSTYEQYF
CDR3nt: TGTGCCATCAGTGGGACATCGCTATCTACCTACGAGCAGTACTTC
abundance: .
j_gene: TRBJ2-7
d_gene: .
v_gene: TRBV10-3

CDR3aa: CASSARQGLWGYTF
CDR3nt: TGTGCCAGCAGCGCCAGACAGGGACTGTGGGGCTACACCTTC
abundance: .
j_gene: TRBJ1-2
d_gene: TRBD1
v_gene: TRBV5-6

CDR3aa: CASSSWGNTGELFF
CDR3nt: TGTGCCAGCAGTTCCTGGGGGAACACCGGGGAGCTGTTTTTT
abundance: .
j_gene: TRBJ2-2
d_gene: .
v_gene: TRBV6-5

CDR3aa: CASSAGDTNNEQFF
CDR3nt: TGTGCCAGCAGCGCAGGAGACACCAACAATGAGCAGTTCTTC
abundance: few
j_gene: TRBJ2-1
d_gene: .
v_gene: TRBV9

CDR3aa: CASSLTSAAYNEQFF
CDR3nt: TGTGCCAGCAGCCTAACTAGCGCGGCCTACAATGAGCAGTTCTTC
abundance: few
j_gene: TRBJ2-1
d_gene: TRBD2
v_gene: TRBV7-9

CDR3aa: CASSLVGGLAGAEQFF
CDR3nt: TGTGCCAGCAGCTTAGTTGGGGGGCTAGCGGGAGCTGAGCAGTTCTTC
abundance: .
j_gene: TRBJ2-1
d_gene: TRBD2
v_gene: TRBV7-8

CDR3aa: CASSLDGATYNEQFF
CDR3nt: TGCGCCAGCAGCTTGGACGGAGCCACCTACAATGAGCAGTTCTTC
abundance: .
j_gene: TRBJ2-1
d_gene: .
v_gene: TRBV5-1

CDR3aa: CASSEISGGSYEQYF
CDR3nt: TGTGCCAGCAGTGAAATTAGCGGGGGCTCCTACGAGCAGTACTTC
abundance: .
j_gene: TRBJ2-7
d_gene: TRBD2
v_gene: TRBV2

CDR3aa: CASSAGQSQETQYF
CDR3nt: TGTGCCAGCAGCGCCGGACAGAGTCAAGAGACCCAGTACTTC
abundance: .
j_gene: TRBJ2-5
d_gene: .
v_gene: TRBV9

CDR3aa: CASSPRGGTTEAFF
CDR3nt: TGTGCCAGCAGCCCACGAGGAGGGACCACTGAAGCTTTCTTT
abundance: few
j_gene: TRBJ1-1
d_gene: .
v_gene: TRBV7-9

CDR3aa: CSARDMLARHQETQYF
CDR3nt: TGCAGTGCTAGAGATATGCTAGCTCGGCACCAAGAGACCCAGTACTTC
abundance: .
j_gene: TRBJ2-5
d_gene: .
v_gene: TRBV20-1

CDR3aa: CATSDKFTGELFF
CDR3nt: TGTGCCACCAGTGATAAATTCACCGGGGAGCTGTTTTTT
abundance: .
j_gene: TRBJ2-2
d_gene: .
v_gene: TRBV24-1

CDR3aa: CASSLRLVLNTGELFF
CDR3nt: TGTGCCAGCAGTTTGAGACTGGTACTGAACACCGGGGAGCTGTTTTTT
abundance: many
j_gene: TRBJ2-2
d_gene: .
v_gene: TRBV12-3/TRBV12-4

CDR3aa: CASSKTSGGTHNEQFF
CDR3nt: TGTGCCAGCAGTAAGACTAGCGGGGGAACACACAATGAGCAGTTCTTC
abundance: .
j_gene: TRBJ2-1
d_gene: TRBD2
v_gene: TRBV12-3/TRBV12-4

CDR3aa: CATSDFPRVTQYF
CDR3nt: TGTGCCACCAGTGATTTCCCCAGGGTCACGCAGTATTTT
abundance: few
j_gene: TRBJ2-3
d_gene: .
v_gene: TRBV24-1

CDR3aa: CASSLEEQFF
CDR3nt: TGTGCCAGCAGCTTAGAGGAGCAGTTCTTC
abundance: .
j_gene: TRBJ2-1
d_gene: .
v_gene: TRBV11-2

CDR3aa: CASHSVAADTQYF
CDR3nt: TGTGCCAGCCACTCAGTAGCGGCAGATACGCAGTATTTT
abundance: few
j_gene: TRBJ2-3
d_gene: .
v_gene: TRBV2

CDR3aa: CASSQGLGRQETQYF
CDR3nt: TGTGCCAGCAGCCAAGGGCTGGGGCGCCAAGAGACCCAGTACTTC
abundance: few
j_gene: TRBJ2-5
d_gene: .
v_gene: TRBV4-2

CDR3aa: CASARPGLHYEQYF
CDR3nt: TGTGCCAGCGCCCGCCCGGGACTACACTACGAGCAGTACTTC
abundance: few
j_gene: TRBJ2-7
d_gene: TRBD2
v_gene: TRBV11-1